This TCR beta chain was documented in a study of glioma-infiltrating T cells. Study-wide background: Blood libraries targeted roughly 4.5- to 10-fold coverage of 900,000 to 1,000,000 T cells.

The V gene lost 5 bases and the J gene lost 4 bases, with 17 bases spanning the gap. This CDR3 is 15 amino acids long. The V gene's germline CDR1 is MNHNS and CDR2 SASEGT. Amplification of TCR alpha and beta CDR3 regions from RNA used iRepertoire nested multiplex PCR. TCRdb fed the multiplex PCR reads into MiXCR, producing one record per CDR3 protein. The sample holds 300,000 to 450,000 distinct CDR3 sequences, less than 50% seen once. This clonotype was seen ten or more times. Sequencing input: glioma tissue, nonneoplastic brain tissue, or PBMCs (not recorded which). The TCR originated in a human donor with low-grade glioma or glioblastoma, undergoing nonglioma brain surgery, or in good health (not recorded which). This chain joins TRBV6-1 and TRBJ1-2; tentative D call: TRBD1 (5 bases). CDR3 sequence reads: CASSSLGGWIYGYTF. DNA of the CDR3: TGTGCCAGCAGTTCCTTGGGGGGATGGATCTATGGCTACACCTTC.